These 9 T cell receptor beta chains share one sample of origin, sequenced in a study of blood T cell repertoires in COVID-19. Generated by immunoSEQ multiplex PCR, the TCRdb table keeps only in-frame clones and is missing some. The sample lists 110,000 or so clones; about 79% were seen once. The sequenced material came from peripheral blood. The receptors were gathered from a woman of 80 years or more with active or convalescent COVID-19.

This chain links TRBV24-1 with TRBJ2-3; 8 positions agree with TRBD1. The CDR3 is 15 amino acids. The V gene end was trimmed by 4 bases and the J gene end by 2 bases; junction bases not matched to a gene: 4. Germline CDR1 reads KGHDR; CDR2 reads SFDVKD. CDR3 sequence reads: CATSDPTGVTDTQYF. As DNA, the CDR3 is TGTGCCACCAGTGACCCGACAGGGGTCACAGATACGCAGTATTTT.

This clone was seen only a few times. The chain's CDR3 is CASSPSGGAPGELFF. For the CDR3, the DNA is TGTGCCAGTAGTCCTAGCGGGGGGGCCCCCGGGGAGCTGTTTTTT. V usage is TRBV19 and J usage is TRBJ2-2; 12 nucleotides line up with TRBD2. The CDR3 extends over 15 amino acids. Per germline, CDR1 LNHDA and CDR2 SQIVND (reference sequence). V gave up 5 bases and J gave up 6 bases; unmatched junction bases: 4.

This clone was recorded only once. The CDR3 coding sequence is TGTGCCAGCAGTAGACGGACAGGGTTCGACGAGCAGTACTTC. Amino acid sequence: CASSRRTGFDEQYF. The chain recombines TRBV2 with TRBJ2-7; TRBD1 agrees at 8 bases. The CDR3 spans 14 residues. The germline V gene has CDR1 SNHLY and CDR2 FYNNEI. The V gene end was trimmed by 5 bases and the J gene end by 5 bases; junction bases not matched to a gene: 8.

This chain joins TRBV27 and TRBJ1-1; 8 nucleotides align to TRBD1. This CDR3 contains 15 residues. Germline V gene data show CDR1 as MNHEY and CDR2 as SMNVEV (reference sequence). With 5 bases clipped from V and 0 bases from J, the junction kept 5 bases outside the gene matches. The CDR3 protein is CASSRTGRMNTEAFF. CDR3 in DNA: TGTGCCAGCAGTCGGACAGGGCGTATGAACACTGAAGCTTTCTTT.

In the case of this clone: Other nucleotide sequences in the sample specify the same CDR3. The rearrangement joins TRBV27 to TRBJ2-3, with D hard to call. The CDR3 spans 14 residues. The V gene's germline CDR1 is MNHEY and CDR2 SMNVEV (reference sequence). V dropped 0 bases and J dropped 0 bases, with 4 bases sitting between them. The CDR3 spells CASSLSRSTDTQYF. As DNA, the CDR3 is TGTGCCAGCAGTTTATCCAGGAGCACAGATACGCAGTATTTT.

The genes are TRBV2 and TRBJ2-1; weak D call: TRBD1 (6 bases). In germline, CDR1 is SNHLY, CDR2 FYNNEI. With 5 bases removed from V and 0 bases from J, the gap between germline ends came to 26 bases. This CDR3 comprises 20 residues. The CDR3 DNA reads TGTGCCAGCAGTCCCGCAGGACAGAGAATTCAACTTAGCTCCTACAATGAGCAGTTCTTC. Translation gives CASSPAGQRIQLSSYNEQFF.

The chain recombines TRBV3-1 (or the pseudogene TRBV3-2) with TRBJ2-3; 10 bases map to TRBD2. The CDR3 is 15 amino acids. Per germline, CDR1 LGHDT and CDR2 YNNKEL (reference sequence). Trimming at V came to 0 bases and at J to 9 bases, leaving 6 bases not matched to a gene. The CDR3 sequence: CASSQDLAGGGTQYF. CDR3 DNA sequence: TGTGCCAGCAGCCAAGATTTAGCGGGAGGAGGGACGCAGTATTTT.

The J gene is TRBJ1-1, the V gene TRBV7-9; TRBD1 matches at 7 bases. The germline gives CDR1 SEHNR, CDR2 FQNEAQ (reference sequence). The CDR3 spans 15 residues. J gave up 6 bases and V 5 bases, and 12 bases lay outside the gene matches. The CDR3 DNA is TGTGCCAGCAGCGAATGGGACAGCCAAGAAGCTGAAGCTTTCTTT. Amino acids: CASSEWDSQEAEAFF.

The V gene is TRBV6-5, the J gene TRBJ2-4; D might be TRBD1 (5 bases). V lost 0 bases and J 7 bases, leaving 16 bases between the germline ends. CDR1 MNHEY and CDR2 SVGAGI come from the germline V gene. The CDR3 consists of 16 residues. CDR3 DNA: TGTGCCAGCAGTTACTCGATATCTGAGGCAGGGAACATTCAGTACTTC. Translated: CASSYSISEAGNIQYF.